The rows below give T cell receptor beta chains drawn from one sample of a study of T cell responses to AZD1222 COVID-19 vaccine. Profiled with immunoSEQ multiplex PCR; TCRdb holds only in-frame clones, not every one. The sample contains approximately 90,000 clones, roughly 92% of which appear only once. Sequences were derived from peripheral blood, sampled on day 0 of AZD1222 vaccination. Source of these receptors: an adult in good health. Both conserved end residues are part of each CDR3. The D gene is left open where the match is weak. Rows may omit the clone size; those that give it use once, few, many or a size class.

>TRBD2|15|TRBV7-2|once|TRBJ2-7
TGTGCCAGCAGCTTAGTCGGGACTAGTATCTACGAGCAGTACTTC
CASSLVGTSIYEQYF
>.|14|TRBV28|.|TRBJ1-2
TGTGCCAGCACCCCTTGGCAGGCGAACTATGGCTACACCTTC
CASTPWQANYGYTF
>.|12|TRBV12-3/TRBV12-4|.|TRBJ1-6
TGTGCCAGCAGCCCGTCGAGGTCACCCCTCCACTTT
CASSPSRSPLHF
>.|13|TRBV25-1|.|TRBJ1-2
TGTGCCAGCAGCCCCCAGGGTGCTCTCGGCTACACCTTC
CASSPQGALGYTF
>.|13|TRBV2|.|TRBJ2-7
TGTGCCAGCAGTGCCGACACCTACTACGAGCAGTACTTC
CASSADTYYEQYF
>TRBD1|17|TRBV13|.|TRBJ1-3
TGTGCCAGCAGCCCCCCCGGGGGGACAGGGGGCGCCGCCGCCATATATTTT
CASSPPGGTGGAAAIYF
>.|13|TRBV11-1|.|TRBJ2-5
TGTGCCAGCAGCTTCGAGACAGTTGAGACCCAGTACTTC
CASSFETVETQYF
>.|12|TRBV4-1|.|TRBJ1-2
TGCGCCAGCAGCCACAGGGGTGGTGGCTACACCTTC
CASSHRGGGYTF
>TRBD1|15|TRBV3-1/TRBV3-2|.|TRBJ2-5
TGTGCCAGCAGCCAATCGACAGGGGTTTTCGAGACCCAGTACTTC
CASSQSTGVFETQYF
>TRBD1|15|TRBV19|.|TRBJ2-5
TGTGCCAGTAGTATCGTCCCCCCAGGGGGAAAGACCCAGTACTTC
CASSIVPPGGKTQYF
>.|13|TRBV10-3|once|TRBJ2-1
TGTGCCATCAGTGAGTCGAATTTCAATGAGCAGTTCTTC
CAISESNFNEQFF
>.|15|TRBV6-5|.|TRBJ1-5
TGTGCCAGCAGCGCCCTCGGGGAGGGCAATCAGCCCCAGCATTTT
CASSALGEGNQPQHF
>.|14|TRBV28|once|TRBJ1-2
TGTGCCAGCAGTTGGAGGGGGACGGGCTATGGCTACACCTTC
CASSWRGTGYGYTF
>TRBD1|15|TRBV5-1|.|TRBJ1-2
TGCGCCAGCAGCTCCGGACAGGGCCGGTCCTATGGCTACACCTTC
CASSSGQGRSYGYTF